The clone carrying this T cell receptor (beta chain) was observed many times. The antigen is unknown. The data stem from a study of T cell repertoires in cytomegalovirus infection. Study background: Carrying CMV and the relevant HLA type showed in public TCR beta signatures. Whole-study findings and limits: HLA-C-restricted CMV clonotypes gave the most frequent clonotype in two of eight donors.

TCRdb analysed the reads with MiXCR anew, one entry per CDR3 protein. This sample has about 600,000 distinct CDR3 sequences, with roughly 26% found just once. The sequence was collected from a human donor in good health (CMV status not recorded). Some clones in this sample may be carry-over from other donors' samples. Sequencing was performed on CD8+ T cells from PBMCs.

This CDR3 is CASSSTPLAGGPSYNEQFF. DNA for the CDR3: TGTGCCAGCAGCTCGACCCCACTAGCGGGGGGTCCCTCCTACAATGAGCAGTTCTTC. The chain joins TRBV7-6 to TRBJ2-1, with 12 positions matching TRBD2. Germline V CDR1 and CDR2: SGHVS, FNYEAQ. This CDR3 has 19 residues. The V gene end was trimmed by 4 bases and the J gene end by 0 bases; junction bases not matched to a gene: 10.